Described below is a single T cell receptor (beta chain) sequence and its context. V shed 0 bases and J shed 3 bases, with 13 bases lying between them. This CDR3 is 15 amino acids long. Germline CDR1 reads SGDLS; CDR2 reads YYNGEE. These data are taken from a study of blood T cell repertoires in COVID-19. Here immunoSEQ multiplex PCR was the method, and the copy in TCRdb shows in-frame clones only, minus some. Among around 53,000 clones listed, approximately 90% were seen once. The sequenced material came from peripheral blood. The source of this sequence is an older woman with COVID-19, enrolled during active disease. The gene calls are TRBV9 and TRBJ2-7, with D maybe TRBD2 (5 bases). The CDR3 DNA follows: TGTGCCAGCAGCGTAGGGGCGGTGACTAACTACGAGCAGTACTTC. This gives the protein CASSVGAVTNYEQYF.